This entry lists 13 T cell receptor beta chains sequenced from one sample in a study of T cells in localized non-small cell lung cancer. Data came from immunoSEQ multiplex PCR; TCRdb stores just in-frame clones and leaves some out. The profile shows under 70,000 clones, roughly 88% of them singletons. The input for sequencing was peripheral blood, taken before any cancer treatment. The origin of the receptors is a woman aged 35 to 70 with stage I lung adenocarcinoma.

CDR3 bases: TGTGCCTGGGGGACAGGTCCTATCCCCACCTTC. Its translation is CAWGTGPIPTF. The chain combines TRBV30 with TRBJ1-2, with 8 bases that match TRBD1. This CDR3 region has 11 residues. The V and J ends lost 5 bases and 13 bases, in that order; junction bases with no gene match: 9. From germline, CDR1 is GTSNPN and CDR2 SVGIG (reference sequence).

The gene calls are TRBV5-1 and TRBJ2-3; 11 nucleotides match TRBD2. The CDR3 extends over 17 amino acids. From germline, CDR1 is SGHRS and CDR2 YFSETQ. The junction had 7 bases not matched to a gene; V was cut back by 0 bases and J by 4 bases. This CDR3 is CASSLVASGGPADTQYF. The CDR3 bases are TGCGCCAGCAGCTTGGTTGCTAGCGGGGGGCCGGCAGATACGCAGTATTTT.

The chain couples TRBV19 to TRBJ1-1, with 8 bases that match TRBD1. J lost 7 bases, V lost 3 bases, and 16 bases had no gene match. The germline gives CDR1 LNHDA, CDR2 SQIVND (reference sequence). The CDR3 totals 17 residues. CDR3 sequence: CASSIPPDRVGLNEAFF. As DNA, the CDR3 is TGTGCCAGTAGTATTCCCCCGGACAGGGTCGGTTTGAATGAAGCTTTCTTT.

To note about this clone: An end of the junction differs from the germline gene, which may be a read error. This chain connects TRBV9 to TRBJ2-3, with D perhaps matching TRBD1 or TRBD2 (6 bases each). There are 15 residues in the CDR3. CDR1 and CDR2 from the germline V gene are SGDLS and YYNGEE. CDR3 residues: CAGSDRQDYTDTQYF. CDR3 sequence (DNA): TGTGCCGGCAGCGATCGACAGGACTACACAGATACGCAGTATTTT.

This clone was picked up a small number of times. The CDR3 loop reads CASSLDSANTEAFF. DNA of the CDR3: TGCGCCAGCAGCTTGGATTCCGCGAACACTGAAGCTTTCTTT. This sequence joins TRBV5-1 and TRBJ1-1; the D is unclear. V lost 0 bases and J 1 base, leaving 7 bases between the germline ends. This CDR3 is 14 amino acids long. Germline CDR1 and CDR2: SGHRS and YFSETQ.

In regard to this clone: Other DNA sequences from this sample encode an identical CDR3 as well. V gene TRBV6-5 combines with J gene TRBJ1-1; 9 bases map to TRBD1. The ends lost 5 bases at V and 4 bases at J; junction bases unmatched: 5. Germline values: CDR1 MNHEY, CDR2 SVGAGI. The CDR3 totals 14 residues. CDR3 bases: TGTGCCAGCAGTACTGACAGGGGGGGCACTGAAGCTTTCTTT. Protein product: CASSTDRGGTEAFF.

This chain links TRBV28 with TRBJ2-7; D is possibly TRBD1 or TRBD2 (5 bases each). CDR1 MDHEN and CDR2 SYDVKM come from the germline V gene. Between the trimmed V and J ends, which lost 6 bases and 3 bases, there was a span of 12 bases. The CDR3 consists of 13 residues. DNA of the CDR3: TGTGCCAGCAGATCGGGACGGATCTACGAGCAGTACTTC. The encoded protein is CASRSGRIYEQYF. Supplemented by reference TRBV28 and TRBJ2-7, the full variable domain reads DVKVTQSSRYLVKRTGEKVFLECVQDMDHENMFWYRQDPGLGLRLIYFSYDVKMKEKGDIPEGYSVSREKKERFSLILESASTNQTSMYLCASRSGRIYEQYFGPGTRLTVT.

The rearrangement links TRBV28 to TRBJ1-5; 8 bases fit TRBD1. J gave up 0 bases and V 5 bases, and 15 bases lay outside the gene matches. There are 19 residues in the CDR3. Looked up from germline, CDR1 is MDHEN and CDR2 is SYDVKM. The CDR3 protein is CASSLIGTGAHYSNQPQHF. CDR3 DNA sequence: TGTGCCAGCAGTCTGATCGGGACAGGAGCACATTATAGCAATCAGCCCCAGCATTTT.

The chain combines TRBV2 with TRBJ1-2; no reliable D call. The CDR3 extends over 13 amino acids. CDR1 SNHLY and CDR2 FYNNEI come from the germline V gene. The CDR3 sequence: CPVTAGNDYGYTF. The CDR3 DNA reads TGTCCCGTTACGGCCGGGAATGACTATGGCTACACCTTC.

This clone was picked up a small number of times. The rearrangement uses TRBV5-1 and TRBJ2-3, with D uncertain. The CDR3 consists of 11 residues. V was pared by 6 bases and J by 0 bases, with 2 bases between. From germline, CDR1 is SGHRS and CDR2 YFSETQ. CDR3 nucleotide sequence: TGCGCCAGCAAGAGCACAGATACGCAGTATTTT. The encoded protein is CASKSTDTQYF. Drawing the rest from reference TRBV5-1 and TRBJ2-3, the complete variable domain is KAGVTQTPRYLIKTRGQQVTLSCSPISGHRSVSWYQQTPGQGLQFLFEYFSETQRNKGNFPGRFSGRQFSNSRSEMNVSTLELGDSALYLCASKSTDTQYFGPGTRLTVL.

The chain links TRBV19 to TRBJ2-7; D gene uncertain. The CDR3 runs 12 residues. V was trimmed by 3 bases and J by 6 bases, leaving 9 bases between them. CDR1 is LNHDA and CDR2 is SQIVND in the germline V gene (reference sequence). The CDR3 DNA reads as TGTGCCAGTAGTATCTCCGACTCCGAGCAGTACTTC. Encoded protein: CASSISDSEQYF.

The gene calls are TRBV29-1 and TRBJ1-2; no reliable D call. V was trimmed by 3 bases and J by 1 base, leaving 6 bases between them. There are 12 residues in the CDR3. Germline-derived CDR1 and CDR2 are SQVTM and ANQGSEA. The CDR3 DNA sequence: TGCAGCGTTGAGCACAGTAACTATGGCTACACCTTC. Its protein product is CSVEHSNYGYTF.

The chain has TRBV7-2 and TRBJ2-5; a possible D gene is TRBD2 (5 bases). Looked up from germline, CDR1 is SGHTA and CDR2 is FQGNSA. Between the trimmed V and J ends, which lost 3 bases and 3 bases, there was a span of 8 bases. The length of the CDR3 is 13 residues. CDR3 bases: TGTGCCAGCAGCTTCCGGGGAAAAGAGACCCAGTACTTC. Its translation: CASSFRGKETQYF. The full variable domain, completed using reference TRBV7-2 and TRBJ2-5, is GAGVSQSPSNKVTEKGKDVELRCDPISGHTALYWYRQSLGQGLEFLIYFQGNSAPDKSGLPSDRFSAERTGGSVSTLTIQRTQQEDSAVYLCASSFRGKETQYFGPGTRLLVL.